This is a list of T cell receptor beta chains from one sample in a study of blood T cell repertoires in COVID-19. Clones were sequenced by immunoSEQ multiplex PCR, and TCRdb holds only the in-frame ones, with some missing. Of 150,000 to 200,000 clones in the sample, about 85% are singletons; the top ten hold 20% to 25%. Sequenced sample: peripheral blood. All receptors derive from a man aged 55 to 70 with active or convalescent COVID-19. Each CDR3 is given with its conserved first and last residue. The D gene is left open where the match is weak. Part of the rows lack a size; the others show once, few, many or a class for expanded clones.

V	J	D	size	CDR3	DNA
TRBV30	TRBJ2-2	.	.	CAWSPSRLTGELFF	TGTGCCTGGAGTCCTAGCAGGCTCACCGGGGAGCTGTTTTTT
TRBV3-1/TRBV3-2	TRBJ1-5	.	.	CASSAAGGNQPQHF	TGTGCCAGCAGCGCGGCGGGGGGCAATCAGCCCCAGCATTTT
TRBV9	TRBJ2-7	.	.	CASIRTANEQYF	TGTGCCAGCATCAGGACTGCTAACGAGCAGTACTTC
TRBV4-1	TRBJ1-1	.	.	CASSQEVGERAAFF	TGCGCCAGCAGCCAAGAAGTCGGGGAGAGGGCTGCTTTCTTT
TRBV27	TRBJ1-3	.	few	CASSAGDPSSGNTIYF	TGTGCCAGCTCGGCAGGGGATCCCAGCTCTGGAAACACCATATATTTT
TRBV5-1	TRBJ1-5	.	.	CASSLDPGVGRPQHF	TGCGCCAGCAGCTTGGATCCCGGGGTGGGTCGGCCCCAGCATTTT
TRBV19	TRBJ2-3	.	.	CASSQAGGSTDTQYF	TGTGCCAGTAGTCAAGCGGGCGGAAGCACAGATACGCAGTATTTT
TRBV5-1	TRBJ2-7	.	.	CASSPGPGTYEQYF	TGCGCCAGCAGCCCCGGCCCGGGTACCTACGAGCAGTACTTC
TRBV7-6	TRBJ2-3	TRBD2	.	CASSPRTSGGSGTQYF	TGTGCCAGCAGCCCACGGACTAGCGGGGGGTCGGGGACGCAGTATTTT
TRBV28	TRBJ1-2	.	few	CASSLAGRNYGYTF	TGTGCCAGCAGTTTAGCAGGGAGGAACTATGGCTACACCTTC
TRBV9	TRBJ2-2	TRBD2	.	CASSESRTSGGLNTGELFF	TGTGCCAGCAGCGAATCTCGGACTAGCGGGGGGCTGAACACCGGGGAGCTGTTTTTT
TRBV3-1/TRBV3-2	TRBJ1-5	.	.	CASSGGGSNQPQHF	TGTGCCAGCAGCGGGGGGGGGAGCAATCAGCCCCAGCATTTT
TRBV4-1	TRBJ2-3	TRBD2	.	CASSPRLAGALGTDTQYF	TGCGCCAGCAGCCCCCGACTAGCGGGGGCTCTAGGCACAGATACGCAGTATTTT
TRBV5-1	TRBJ1-1	.	.	CASSQTALSNTEAFF	TGCGCCAGCAGCCAGACAGCCTTATCGAACACTGAAGCTTTCTTT
TRBV27	TRBJ2-7	.	.	CASSHDRSLSYEQYF	TGTGCCAGCAGTCACGACAGGAGCCTCTCCTACGAGCAGTACTTC
TRBV19	TRBJ1-2	TRBD1	once	CASSMIGTGGRQNHYGYTF	TGTGCCAGTAGTATGATCGGGACAGGGGGCCGTCAGAACCACTATGGCTACACCTTC
TRBV7-2	TRBJ1-2	.	.	CASSLDPGDYGYTF	TGTGCCAGCAGCTTAGATCCGGGGGACTATGGCTACACCTTC
TRBV5-1	TRBJ2-1	.	.	CASSLATGQGSYNEQFF	TGCGCCAGCAGCTTGGCCACCGGGCAGGGCTCCTACAATGAGCAGTTCTTC
TRBV9	TRBJ2-1	TRBD2	.	CASSVGGGPYNEQFF	TGTGCCAGCAGCGTAGGCGGGGGGCCCTACAATGAGCAGTTCTTC
TRBV6-5	TRBJ1-3	.	.	CASSPRGSYPNTIYF	TGTGCCAGCAGCCCAAGGGGCTCCTACCCGAACACCATATATTTT
TRBV5-1	TRBJ1-1	.	.	CASSRGTGTEAFF	TGCGCCAGCAGTAGGGGGACGGGCACTGAAGCTTTCTTT
TRBV19	TRBJ1-3	.	.	CASTRQERNTIYF	TGTGCCAGTACGCGACAGGAAAGAAACACCATATATTTT
TRBV5-1	TRBJ1-3	.	few	CASRGGSDSIYF	TGCGCCAGCAGGGGGGGATCCGACTCCATATATTTT
TRBV19	TRBJ2-3	TRBD2	.	CASSIVAGGPDTQYF	TGTGCCAGTAGTATAGTAGCGGGGGGACCCGATACGCAGTATTTT
TRBV2	TRBJ1-3	.	.	CASREGNSGNTIYF	TGTGCCAGCCGCGAGGGAAACTCTGGAAACACCATATATTTT
TRBV29-1	TRBJ1-4	TRBD1	.	CSARQGDEKLFF	TGCAGCGCGCGACAGGGTGATGAAAAACTGTTTTTT
TRBV3-1/TRBV3-2	TRBJ1-1	TRBD1	.	CASSQYGTGGTEAFF	TGTGCCAGCAGCCAATACGGGACAGGGGGCACTGAAGCTTTCTTT
TRBV27	TRBJ1-6	TRBD1	.	CASSDRAYNSPLHF	TGTGCCAGCAGCGACAGGGCCTATAATTCACCCCTCCACTTT
TRBV6-4	TRBJ1-5	TRBD1	.	CASSHDRGRGLDNQPQHF	TGTGCCAGCAGTCACGACAGGGGGAGGGGCCTAGACAATCAGCCCCAGCATTTT
TRBV11-2	TRBJ1-1	TRBD1	.	CASSRDRGFIAEAFF	TGTGCCAGCAGCCGGGACAGGGGTTTTATCGCTGAAGCTTTCTTT
TRBV10-3	TRBJ1-1	.	.	CAISDATVNTEAFF	TGTGCCATCAGTGACGCGACAGTGAACACTGAAGCTTTCTTT
TRBV5-1	TRBJ2-1	TRBD2	.	CASSYSGLAGYNEQFF	TGCGCCAGCAGCTATTCGGGACTAGCGGGGTACAATGAGCAGTTCTTC
TRBV29-1	TRBJ2-3	TRBD2	.	CSVEASGSTDTQYF	TGCAGCGTTGAGGCTAGCGGCAGCACAGATACGCAGTATTTT
TRBV24-1	TRBJ1-2	TRBD1	.	CATSSRGQGYGYTF	TGTGCCACCAGTTCTCGGGGACAGGGCTATGGCTACACCTTC
TRBV5-1	TRBJ1-4	.	.	CASSTGQNRIGEKLFF	TGCGCCAGCAGCACCGGACAGAATCGGATTGGTGAAAAACTGTTTTTT
TRBV3-1/TRBV3-2	TRBJ2-2	.	few	CASSQPVSAINGELFF	TGTGCCAGCAGCCAACCGGTGTCAGCGATTAACGGGGAGCTGTTTTTT
TRBV19	TRBJ1-5	TRBD1	.	CASTPDRDSYSNQPQHF	TGTGCCAGTACCCCGGACAGGGACTCTTATAGCAATCAGCCCCAGCATTTT
TRBV19	TRBJ2-1	TRBD1	.	CASSPSGQGYNEQFF	TGTGCCAGTAGTCCCTCAGGACAGGGATACAATGAGCAGTTCTTC
TRBV19	TRBJ2-1	.	.	CASTWGDGYYNEQFF	TGTGCCAGTACCTGGGGGGACGGTTATTACAATGAGCAGTTCTTC
TRBV11-2	TRBJ1-4	TRBD1	.	CASSNGQGKLFF	TGTGCCAGCAGCAACGGACAGGGAAAACTGTTTTTT
TRBV9	TRBJ1-6	TRBD1	.	CASSAGQGGNSPLHF	TGTGCCAGCAGCGCCGGACAGGGTGGCAATTCACCCCTCCACTTT
TRBV9	TRBJ2-7	.	.	CASSVGLAKDEQYF	TGTGCCAGCAGCGTAGGGCTAGCCAAGGACGAGCAGTACTTC
TRBV7-8	TRBJ2-3	.	.	CASSLGPTAFEQYF	TGTGCCAGCAGCTTAGGCCCGACTGCCTTTGAGCAGTATTTT
TRBV6-6	TRBJ1-5	.	.	CASSGGATGNQPQHF	TGTGCCAGCAGTGGAGGGGCCACCGGCAATCAGCCCCAGCATTTT
TRBV6-5	TRBJ2-1	TRBD1	.	CASSYLGQGGRNEQFF	TGTGCCAGCAGTTACCTGGGACAGGGGGGTAGGAATGAGCAGTTCTTC
TRBV7-9	TRBJ1-3	TRBD1	.	CAGGTGSGNTIYF	TGTGCGGGGGGGACAGGCTCTGGAAACACCATATATTTT
TRBV11-2	TRBJ2-2	TRBD1	.	CASSLDLDRSAGELFF	TGTGCCAGCAGCTTAGACCTGGACAGGTCCGCCGGGGAGCTGTTTTTT
TRBV4-2	TRBJ1-5	.	once	CASSQTARGNSNQPQHF	TGTGCCAGCAGCCAAACGGCCCGGGGAAATAGCAATCAGCCCCAGCATTTT
TRBV11-3	TRBJ1-6	.	.	CASSLGTQQLSLHF	TGTGCCAGCAGCTTAGGTACACAGCAGCTTTCCCTCCACTTT
TRBV30	TRBJ1-1	.	.	CAWSSQGNTEAFF	TGTGCCTGGAGTTCACAGGGGAACACTGAAGCTTTCTTT
TRBV19	TRBJ2-7	TRBD1	.	CASSARGSYEQYF	TGTGCCAGTAGTGCCAGGGGGTCCTACGAGCAGTACTTC
TRBV5-1	TRBJ1-1	TRBD1	.	CASSLPGQGTEAFF	TGCGCCAGCAGCTTGCCCGGACAGGGAACTGAAGCTTTCTTT
TRBV20-1	TRBJ2-3	TRBD2	.	CSASSGGSDTQYF	TGCAGTGCTAGTAGCGGGGGATCAGATACGCAGTATTTT